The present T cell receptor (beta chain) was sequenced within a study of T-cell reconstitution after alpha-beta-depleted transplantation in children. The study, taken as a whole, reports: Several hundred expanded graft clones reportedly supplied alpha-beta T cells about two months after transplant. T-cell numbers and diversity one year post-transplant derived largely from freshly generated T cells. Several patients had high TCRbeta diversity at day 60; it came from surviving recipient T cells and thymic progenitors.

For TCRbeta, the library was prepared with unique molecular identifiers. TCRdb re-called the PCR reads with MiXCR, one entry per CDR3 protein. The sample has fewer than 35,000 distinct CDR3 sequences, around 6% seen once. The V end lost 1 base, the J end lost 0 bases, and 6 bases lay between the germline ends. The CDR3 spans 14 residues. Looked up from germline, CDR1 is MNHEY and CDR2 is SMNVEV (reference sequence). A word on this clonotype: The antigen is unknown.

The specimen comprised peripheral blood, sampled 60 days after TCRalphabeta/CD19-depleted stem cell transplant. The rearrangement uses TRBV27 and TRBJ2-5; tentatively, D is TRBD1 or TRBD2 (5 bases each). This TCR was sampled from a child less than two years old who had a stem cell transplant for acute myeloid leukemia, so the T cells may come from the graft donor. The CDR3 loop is CASSLWGYQETQYF. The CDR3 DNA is TGTGCCAGCAGTTTATGGGGGTACCAAGAGACCCAGTACTTC.